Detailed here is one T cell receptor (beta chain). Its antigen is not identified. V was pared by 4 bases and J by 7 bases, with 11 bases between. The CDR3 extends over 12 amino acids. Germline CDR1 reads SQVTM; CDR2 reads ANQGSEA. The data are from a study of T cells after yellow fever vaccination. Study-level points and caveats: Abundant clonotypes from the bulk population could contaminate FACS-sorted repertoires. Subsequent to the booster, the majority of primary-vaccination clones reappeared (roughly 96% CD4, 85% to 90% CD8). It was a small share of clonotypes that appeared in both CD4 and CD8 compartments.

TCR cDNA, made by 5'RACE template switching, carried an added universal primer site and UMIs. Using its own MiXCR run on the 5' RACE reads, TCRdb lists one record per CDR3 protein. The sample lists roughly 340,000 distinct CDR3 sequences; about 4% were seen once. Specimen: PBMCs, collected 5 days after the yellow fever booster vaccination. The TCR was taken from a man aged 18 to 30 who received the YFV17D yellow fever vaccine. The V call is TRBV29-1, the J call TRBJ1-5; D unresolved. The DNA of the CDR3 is TGCAGCGTTGCCCAGATGGGGCAGCCCCAGCATTTT. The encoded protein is CSVAQMGQPQHF.